This entry features one TCR beta chain sequence. What it binds is unknown. Collection occurred without any documented infections or immune events in donors. The sample originates from a study of identifying expanded T cells in peripheral blood. Study outcomes and limitations: Variance in clone template counts between roughly two-week samples significantly increased with total template count across all healthy donors.

Germline V lookup: CDR1 SGHNT, CDR2 YENEEA. This CDR3 region has 12 residues. V lost 5 bases to trimming and J lost 8 bases; unmatched junction nucleotides: 3. The protocol was immunoSEQ multiplex PCR, while the TCRdb copy is restricted to in-frame clones and leaves out a portion. Among some 91,000 clones, roughly 88% were seen once, and the ten largest hold 3% to 4%. The sequenced sample consisted of blood. The chain links TRBV11-3 to TRBJ1-1, with 9 bases fitting TRBD1. This TCR was sampled from a person aged 18 to 75 in good health. For the CDR3, the DNA is TGTGCCAGCAGCCGGGGACAGGGCGAAGCTTTCTTT. Encoded protein: CASSRGQGEAFF. Together with reference TRBV11-3 and TRBJ1-1, the CDR3 gives the full variable domain: EAGVVQSPRYKIIEKKQPVAFWCNPISGHNTLYWYLQNLGQGPELLIRYENEEAVDDSQLPKDRFSAERLKGVDSTLKIQPAELGDSAVYLCASSRGQGEAFFGQGTRLTVV.